The text below deals with one T cell receptor (beta chain). This clonotype was recorded at least ten times. What antigen it recognizes has not been identified. Base qualities are not provided; no much larger clone lies one nucleotide away. Stable Graves' hyperthyroidism was defined as no progression to ophthalmopathy during 18 months of follow-up. The hyperthyroidism patients were between 18 and 65 years old and newly diagnosed, with a disease duration of less than 2 months. Patients with uncontrolled infections, other autoimmune diseases, pregnancy or lactation were excluded. Diagnoses relied on clinical symptoms, serum thyroxine and TRAb, thyroid ultrasound and orbital computed tomography. Ficoll-Paque density gradient centrifugation was used to isolate PBMCs from approximately 11 ml of fresh peripheral blood. Trizol reagent was used to extract total RNA, and RNA quality was then checked on an Agilent 2100 Bioanalyzer.

This sample was included in a study of T cells in Graves' hyperthyroidism and ophthalmopathy (dated by TCRdb to between 2018 and 2021). Turning to the overall study: Peripheral blood samples were taken at initial diagnosis, before any treatment was given. A discovery cohort of about a hundred patients, approximately 45 with Graves' ophthalmopathy and approximately 60 with stable Graves' hyperthyroidism, was used to find distinguishing TCR V-J signatures. An independent validation cohort of under 20 hyperthyroidism patients and about 15 patients who later progressed to ophthalmopathy tested prospective prediction of ophthalmopathy. The 100 discovery patients were randomly divided into training and test sets at a 7:3 ratio. The study also compared thyroid tissue and blood T-cell repertoires from five or six Graves' hyperthyroidism patients. After sampling, hyperthyroidism patients received methimazole starting at 30 mg daily, and ophthalmopathy patients received high-dose intravenous methylprednisolone. According to the paper, TCR Vbeta CDR3 sequencing was carried out on around 140 peripheral blood samples, which came from fewer than 50 ophthalmopathy, 75 to 80 hyperthyroidism and 17 progressor patients.

General conclusions and limits of the study: Most expanded thyroid clonotypes (frequency above 0.001) were also detected in blood, a finding suggesting that blood repertoires may reflect thyroid immune responses. Sample size was not statistically predetermined, and investigators were not blinded to group allocation. During validation, the model predicted progression to ophthalmopathy a median of roughly six months ahead of onset, with 60% to 71% sensitivity and more than 72% specificity. Ophthalmopathy was separated from stable hyperthyroidism by a 13 V-J signature model, with about 86% sensitivity and about 81% specificity obtained in cross-validation and 80%/75% obtained in testing.

Inclusive of the bounding cysteine and phenylalanine, the CDR3 is 13 residues long. Only the CDR3 region is kept as DNA, spanning 39 bases read in frame from base 1. CDR1 MGHRA and CDR2 YSYEKL were looked up in the germline V gene. V lost 5 bases and J lost 2 bases; the stretch between them is 10 bases long. TCR beta CDR3 regions were amplified from RNA transcripts. The TCR CDR3 was subjected to a first round of RT-PCR using the HTBI primer set and the Qiagen OneStep RT-PCR kit. A second multiplex PCR round built the libraries, followed by size selection and purification. Sequencing of the libraries was done on an Illumina HiSeq2000 using paired-end 100 bp reads. Turning to the authors' computational methods: Raw data were processed with SOAPnuke, discarding reads with adapters, uncalled bases, mean Phred below 15, or no exact constant-primer or identifier match. High-quality paired reads were merged using COPE v1.2.5, and each unique nucleotide sequence was defined as a clonotype. Clonotypes were aligned to IMGT TRBV, TRBD and TRBJ reference segments using MiTCR v1.1. The analysis was restricted to V-J combinations with a frequency above 0.0001, which together covered 98% to 99.2% of the repertoires. A TCS score was defined as the ratio of F50 (clonal expansion) to E x V (chaos), with BLOSUM62-based TCRdist applied between CDR3 peptides within each V-J. Welch's t-statistics and random forest reduced roughly 500 V-J features to about 12, which were used in a naive Bayes classifier (R e1071). TCRdb ran its own pipeline on the public reads, namely fastp trimming at Q25 and MiXCR clone calling, and kept in-frame beta chains. Merged by CDR3 protein, the rows form single entries marked with the most common genes and DNA. These V and J calls originate from TCRdb's pipeline instead of the authors' own analysis. Within this sample are fewer than 350,000 distinct CDR3 sequences, with over 20% of them counted one time only. Of the sample, over 40% falls within the top ten clones.

The TCR sequence derives from a woman in her forties or fifties with Graves' hyperthyroidism. The rearranged chain carries TRBV4-1 and TRBJ2-7; the D gene is unclear. The sequenced material came from blood. The bases read TGCGCCAGCAGCTGGCACACAACCTACGAGCAGTACTTC. This gives the protein CASSWHTTYEQYF.